This T cell receptor beta chain appears in the sequencing data of a study of cytomegalovirus exposure and HLA in healthy donors (dated by TCRdb to the late 2010s). Regarding the complete study: An earlier analysis of approximately 550 of the donors reported approximately 290 Gb of sequence data and 117 million unique TCR beta sequences from about 180 million T cells. About 300 gigabases of sequencing data and tens of millions of unique TCR sequences were included in an early release covering over 600 HLA-typed donors. Among the approximately 420 genotyped donors, approximately 76% belonged to the genetic ancestry cluster associated with self-reported Caucasian donors. The study was designed to test whether signatures of past pathogen exposure could be identified by cataloging public T cell receptors. The study used immunosequencing to profile the T cell repertoires of 666 subjects and linked those repertoires to cytomegalovirus serostatus. A separate validation cohort of 100 to 150 different subjects was used in addition to the approximately 670-subject first cohort. To predict cytomegalovirus infection status, the study combined high-throughput TCR immunosequencing, statistical association of individual TCRs with disease status, and machine learning. A later analysis re-examined previously published TCR beta repertoires from roughly 650 donors and added high-resolution HLA genotyping to investigate patterns of TCR occurrence. Rather than drawing on any new phenotypic data, the later analysis identified candidate immune exposures from TCR beta sequences and the way those sequences occurred across donors. An earlier analysis of around 580 of the donors used high-throughput TCR beta sequencing to judge whether each TCR beta V gene segment behaved as functional or pseudogenic. Donor age, sex, ethnicity and CMV serostatus were collected together with the repertoire data. Genome-wide SNP genotypes for about three fifths of the roughly 700 donors were used in a later genetic analysis, which treated that subset as a discovery cohort. Every repertoire in the discovery cohort had been generated on one and the same sequencing platform. HLA typing included class I and class II loci at four-digit resolution. Typing coverage varied by locus: roughly 620-630 donors for A, B, C, DRB1 and DQB1; more than 500 for DQA1; 606 for DPA1; under 490 for DPB1. Roughly five DR-DQ haplotypes were handled as single units for association and clustering because linkage in the cohort was strong. Among about 410 genotyped donors of the cohort, an average of about 240,000 unique TCR beta nucleotide sequences was sequenced per donor, of which about 19% were non-productive.

General study outcomes and caveats: In this cohort, only TCR beta chains were sequenced, and detectable features were limited by the absence of alpha or paired-chain data. Several of the top co-occurrence clusters appeared to be linked to parvovirus B19, influenza, CMV and Epstein-Barr virus, according to a later analysis. In a later analysis, HLA-associated TCR beta chains showed more clonal expansion and lower generation probabilities than non-associated chains that were equally common. In the study, approximately 160 TCR beta chains were listed as associated with cytomegalovirus. Some IMGT-functional V segments, including TRBV6-2 and TRBV6-3, could not be told apart with the 87-base-pair reads, so those segments were excluded. According to a later genetic analysis, donors in an Asian-associated ancestry cluster had fewer N-insertions in productive TCRs than the approximately 700-donor mean. The classifier was reported to diagnose cytomegalovirus status with high specificity and sensitivity in both the original cohort and the validation cohort. Specific HLA alleles were associated with 18,000 or so TCR beta sequences at a false discovery rate of 0.05 in a later analysis. Sequencing depth was assumed to be roughly uniform across donors in the presence/absence analyses, though that assumption may not hold. Most TCR sequences were seen in very few donors, while some public TCRs were found in many individuals. According to the authors, the approach could potentially be generalized to other disease states and immunological phenotypes. When HLA alleles, especially DR and DQ, strongly co-occurred, attributing TCR associations to individual alleles was difficult. Correlated functional status among segregating V segments might reflect linkage disequilibrium, but an unknown experimental factor could not be ruled out. CMV serostatus was the only immune exposure information available for the cohort. Because some donors lacked HLA typing at each locus, the association tests relied only on the typed subset. In vitro tests confirmed that three of the cytomegalovirus-associated TCR beta chains recognize cytomegalovirus antigens. In an earlier analysis of about 600 of the donors, most TCR beta V segments appeared in productive rearrangements about 87% or about 30% of the time, broadly matching IMGT annotations. A group of highly shared sequence variants was considered likely to be a technical artifact of the sequencing pipeline. V-gene and J-gene trimming of TCR beta chains was associated with a missense DCLRE1C variant in a later genetic analysis, and the association was replicated in an independent cohort. A later analysis found that most CMV-associated TCR beta chains appeared HLA-restricted, with HLA associations seemingly driven largely by CMV exposure. A further reported finding was that TCR beta sequences accurately predicted the HLA-A and HLA-B alleles for most subjects in the first cohort. Because counts were too low, seventeen rarely observed V segments, including chromosome 9 orphons, were excluded from the earlier analysis of several hundred of the donors. According to a later analysis, TCR association rates differed among HLA loci, with DRB1 alleles showing the most associated TCRs and HLA-C alleles showing the fewest.

About this clone: Its antigen is unknown. Base-call qualities are not available, and no considerably larger clone is one nucleotide away.

Taken from the germline V gene, the CDR1 and CDR2 loops are ENHRY and SYGVKD. The CDR3 spans 13 residues, from the cysteine through the phenylalanine. Only the CDR3 region is kept as DNA, spanning 39 bases read in frame from base 1. V is pared back by 4 bases and J by 7 bases, with 11 bases lying between the germline termini. The protocol used for the library was the immunoSEQ multiplex PCR assay. The multiplex PCR relied on a mix of 60 forward primers for TCR Vbeta segments and 13 reverse primers for TCR Jbeta segments. The CDR3 region of rearranged TCR beta genes was amplified from genomic DNA by a multiplex PCR assay. The amplified TCR beta libraries were sequenced on the Illumina HiSeq System as 87-base-pair reads. As for how the authors treated the data: A later analysis tallied roughly 78 million unique TCR beta chains across the approximately 670 repertoires, and about 10 million of those chains were shared by two or more donors. A nearest-neighbor algorithm error-corrected the raw reads and collapsed the reads into unique sequences, merging closely related sequences to remove PCR and sequencing errors. To assign V, D and J gene segments, CDR3 sequences were aligned to IMGT reference sequences. For a sequence to be retained, a match of at least six nucleotides to both a V gene segment and a J gene segment was required. Rearrangements were classified as productive when the CDR3 lacked stop codons and remained in frame with V and J, and all other rearrangements were classified as non-productive. CDR3 was defined by IMGT convention, running from the second conserved V-encoded cysteine to the conserved J-encoded phenylalanine. In an earlier analysis of around 540 of the donors, sequences lacking an unambiguous match to a single V gene segment were excluded. An earlier analysis of some 610 of the donors called V segments functional above 56.7% productive rearrangements and segregating when the between-donor standard deviation exceeded 5%. A statistical classification framework was built to diagnose cytomegalovirus status from the catalog of TCR beta chain sequences. V and J gene assignment, in a later analysis, came from comparing TCR nucleotide sequences with IMGT/GENE-DB human TR gene sequences. A later analysis assigned CDR3 sequences and most-parsimonious VDJ recombination scenarios with the TCRdist pipeline. In a later analysis, every TCR beta chain was defined by the combination of its CDR3 amino acid sequence and its V-gene family, and reads without a unique V-gene family were dropped. In a later analysis, 500 to 650 highly shared, low-generation-probability nucleotide sequences were removed to address suspected cross-contamination and a sequencing artifact. In a later analysis, a clonal expansion index for each public chain was calculated from normalized within-repertoire ranks of inferred template counts. A later analysis computed generation probabilities with a VDJ recombination model fitted to out-of-frame rearrangements, and checked the results against IGoR. A later analysis scored TCR-TCR, TCR-HLA and TCR-CMV co-occurrence with hypergeometric tests, applying a repertoire-size bias correction to TCR pairs. To estimate false discovery rates, a later analysis permuted the HLA or CMV assignments 20 times. A later analysis grouped co-occurring TCRs with DBSCAN, adding TCRdist sequence similarity when clustering within HLA-allele-positive subsets. For co-occurrence clustering, repertoires with fewer than 30,000 or more than 120,000 public chains were excluded, along with 4 to 6 repertoires with anomalous nucleotide sharing. As stored in TCRdb, this immuneACCESS dataset retains in-frame rearrangements with V and J assigned. A fraction of the clones does not appear; measured against another copy, unresolved V genes explain less than half of the discrepancy, and the remainder lacks a known reason. V, J and clone size were drawn from that table, and D and trimming were deduced from the DNA. This sample gives 130,000 to 150,000 clones in total; roughly three quarters of them show up just once. The ten largest make up 4.5% to 6% of the sample.

The cohort consisted of 666 healthy bone marrow donors. At the time of sampling, every cohort member was nominally healthy, though immune exposures that went unrecorded were likely present. The donor tested CMV seronegative and was one of the 352 seronegative cohort members. A peripheral blood sample was collected from each donor, and TCR beta sequencing was performed on peripheral blood mononuclear cells. The Qiagen DNeasy Blood Extraction Kit was used to extract genomic DNA from the blood cell samples. Sample: PBMCs. The TCR sequence derives from a woman aged 45 to 65 in good health and CMV-seronegative. The chain uses TRBV10-3 and TRBJ2-1, with TRBD2 perhaps the D gene, on 5 matching bases. The CDR3 here reads CAISAGNENEQFF. The DNA sequence follows: TGTGCCATCAGTGCCGGGAACGAGAATGAGCAGTTCTTC.